This T cell receptor (beta chain) appears in the sequencing data of a study of CD8+ T cells in alopecia areata. Points from the study as a whole: Scalp clonality, together with expanded CD8+ clones among the top 100, fell significantly with tofacitinib.

As the sequencing template, cDNA was produced by extracting RNA and reverse transcribing it. Method: immunoSEQ multiplex PCR; TCRdb's copy keeps in-frame clones and lacks some. Found here are approximately 140,000 clones, about 85% of them singletons; the top ten hold approximately 13%. The V end was cut by 2 bases, the J end by 4 bases, with 14 bases between. The germline V gene has CDR1 MNHNS and CDR2 SASEGT. The CDR3 is 15 residues long. A word on this clone: Its antigen is unknown.

Treatment here: oral pan-JAK inhibitor, 5-10 mg twice daily. The TCR originated in a human donor with alopecia areata. V usage is TRBV6-1 and J usage is TRBJ1-2; a weak D match, TRBD1 (5 bases). The sequenced sample was CD8+ T cells sorted from blood, obtained at week 4, from a patient treated with tofacitinib. This chain's CDR3 is CASSEPPQGGYGYTF. CDR3 bases: TGTGCCAGCAGTGAACCTCCGCAGGGCGGCTATGGCTACACCTTC.